The present T cell receptor beta chain was sequenced within a study of regulatory T cells in long-lasting Graves disease. Time point given: newly diagnosed GD, antithyroid drugs for less than 3 months. PBMC-derived RNA was used for the TCR library. Combining iRepertoire HTBI primers with Arm-PCR of CDR3 regions, the authors built TCR beta libraries. TCRdb recomputed calls from the multiplex PCR reads with MiXCR, one row per CDR3 protein. The sample carries about 540,000 distinct CDR3 sequences, around an eighth recorded once. Concerning this clonotype: This may be a read error, as it is one base from a much larger clone.

The V and J ends lost 8 bases and 4 bases respectively, with 14 bases between them. The CDR3 is made up of 13 amino acids. These same records also appear under a second study, on T cells in Graves' hyperthyroidism and ophthalmopathy.

V gene TRBV12-3 or TRBV12-4 combines with J gene TRBJ2-5; D possibly uses TRBD1 or TRBD2 (6 bases each). Sequenced material: peripheral blood mononuclear cells (PBMCs), taken at new diagnosis, from a patient treated with antithyroid drugs. This TCR was sampled from a man aged 25 to 45 with Graves disease. For the CDR3, the DNA is TGTGCCAGCGGTGGGGGGCGCGGAGAGACCCAGTACTTC. Its protein product is CASGGGRGETQYF.